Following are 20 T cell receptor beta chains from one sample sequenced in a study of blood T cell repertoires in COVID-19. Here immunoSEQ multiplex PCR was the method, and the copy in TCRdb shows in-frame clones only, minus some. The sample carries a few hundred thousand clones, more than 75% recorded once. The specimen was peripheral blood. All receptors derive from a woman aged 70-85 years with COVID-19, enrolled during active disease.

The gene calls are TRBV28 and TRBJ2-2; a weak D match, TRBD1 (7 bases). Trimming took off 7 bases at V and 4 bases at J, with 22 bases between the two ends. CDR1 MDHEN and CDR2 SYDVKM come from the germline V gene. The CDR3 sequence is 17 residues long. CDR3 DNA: TGTGCCAGCACCATCGTAGGGGGGACAGATCGCACCGGGGAGCTGTTTTTT. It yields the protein CASTIVGGTDRTGELFF.

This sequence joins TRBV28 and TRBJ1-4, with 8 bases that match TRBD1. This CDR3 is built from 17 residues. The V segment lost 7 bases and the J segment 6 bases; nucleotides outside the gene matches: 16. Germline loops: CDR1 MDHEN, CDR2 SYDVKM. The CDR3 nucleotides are TGTGCCAGCATACCCCAAAGTGTTGGCAGGGGGCATGAAAAACTGTTTTTT. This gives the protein CASIPQSVGRGHEKLFF.

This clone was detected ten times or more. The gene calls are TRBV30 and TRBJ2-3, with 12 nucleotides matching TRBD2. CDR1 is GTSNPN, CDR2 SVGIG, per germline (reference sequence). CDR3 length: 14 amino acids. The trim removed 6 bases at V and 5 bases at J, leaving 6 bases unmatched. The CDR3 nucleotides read TGTGCCTGTCGACTAGCGGGAGCCGTAGATACGCAGTATTTT. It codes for CACRLAGAVDTQYF. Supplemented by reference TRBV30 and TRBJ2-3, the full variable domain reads SQTIHQWPATLVQPVGSPLSLECTVEGTSNPNLYWYRQAAGRGLQLLFYSVGIGQISSEVPQNLSASRPQDRQFILSSKKLLLSDSGFYLCACRLAGAVDTQYFGPGTRLTVL.

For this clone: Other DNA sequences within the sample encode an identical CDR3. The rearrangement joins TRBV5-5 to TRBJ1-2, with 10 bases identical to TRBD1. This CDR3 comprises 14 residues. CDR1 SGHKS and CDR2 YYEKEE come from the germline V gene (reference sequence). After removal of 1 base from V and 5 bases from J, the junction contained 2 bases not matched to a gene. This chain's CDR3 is CASSLRGQGYGYTF. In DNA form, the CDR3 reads TGTGCCAGCAGCTTGAGGGGACAGGGGTATGGCTACACCTTC.

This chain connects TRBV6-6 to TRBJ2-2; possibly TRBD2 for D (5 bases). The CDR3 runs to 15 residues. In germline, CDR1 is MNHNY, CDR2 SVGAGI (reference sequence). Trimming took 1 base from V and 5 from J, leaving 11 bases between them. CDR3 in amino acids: CASSYLEGGTGELFF. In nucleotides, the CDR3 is TGTGCCAGCAGTTACTTGGAAGGAGGAACCGGGGAGCTGTTTTTT.

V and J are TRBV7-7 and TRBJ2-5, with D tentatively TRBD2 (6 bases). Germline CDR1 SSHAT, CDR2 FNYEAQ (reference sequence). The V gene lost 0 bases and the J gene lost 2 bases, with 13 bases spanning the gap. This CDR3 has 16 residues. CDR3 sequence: CASSLALRGKQETQYF. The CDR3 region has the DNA TGTGCCAGCAGCTTAGCCCTCCGGGGGAAACAAGAGACCCAGTACTTC.

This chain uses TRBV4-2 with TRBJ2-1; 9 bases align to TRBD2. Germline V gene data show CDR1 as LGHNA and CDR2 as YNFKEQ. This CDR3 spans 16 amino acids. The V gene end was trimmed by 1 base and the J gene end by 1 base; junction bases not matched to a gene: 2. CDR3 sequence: CASSQGAGGSYNEQFF. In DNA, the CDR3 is TGTGCCAGCAGCCAAGGGGCGGGAGGGTCCTACAATGAGCAGTTCTTC.

The CDR3 DNA follows: TGTGCCAGCAGTCGTGGCGCTAGCGGGAGTGGCTACGAGCAGTACTTC. The encoded protein is CASSRGASGSGYEQYF. The chain carries TRBV6-2 or TRBV6-3 and TRBJ2-7; 10 bases are a match to TRBD2. V gave up 5 bases and J gave up 3 bases; unmatched junction bases: 10. This CDR3 has 16 amino acids. CDR1 and CDR2 from the germline V gene are MNHEY and SVGEGT.

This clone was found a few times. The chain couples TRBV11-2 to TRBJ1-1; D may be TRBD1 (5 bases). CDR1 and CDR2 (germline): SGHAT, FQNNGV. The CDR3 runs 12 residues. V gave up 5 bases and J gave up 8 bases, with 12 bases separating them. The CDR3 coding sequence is TGTGCCAGCAGCCCTGACAGCTTCGAAGCTTTCTTT. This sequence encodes CASSPDSFEAFF.

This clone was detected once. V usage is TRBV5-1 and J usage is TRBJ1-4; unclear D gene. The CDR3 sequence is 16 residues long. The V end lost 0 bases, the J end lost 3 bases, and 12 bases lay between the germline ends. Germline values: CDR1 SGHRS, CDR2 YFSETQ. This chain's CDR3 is CASSLEGGPPNEKLFF. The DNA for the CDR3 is TGCGCCAGCAGCTTGGAAGGAGGGCCTCCTAATGAAAAACTGTTTTTT.

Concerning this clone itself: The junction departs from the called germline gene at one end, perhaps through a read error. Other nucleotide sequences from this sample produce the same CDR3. The CDR3 region has the DNA TGTGCCAGCAGCTTAACAGGGGGACTAGCGGGAGGTACAGAGACCCAATACTTC. The encoded protein is CASSLTGGLAGGTETQYF. The V gene is TRBV7-9, the J gene TRBJ2-5; 15 bases fit TRBD2. In germline, CDR1 is SEHNR, CDR2 FQNEAQ (reference sequence). CDR3 length: 18 amino acids.

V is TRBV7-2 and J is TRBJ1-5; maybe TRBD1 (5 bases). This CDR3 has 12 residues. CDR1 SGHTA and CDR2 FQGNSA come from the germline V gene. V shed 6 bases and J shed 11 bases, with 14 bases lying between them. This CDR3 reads CASSYRLGAQHF. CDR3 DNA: TGTGCCAGCAGTTACAGGTTAGGGGCCCAGCATTTT.

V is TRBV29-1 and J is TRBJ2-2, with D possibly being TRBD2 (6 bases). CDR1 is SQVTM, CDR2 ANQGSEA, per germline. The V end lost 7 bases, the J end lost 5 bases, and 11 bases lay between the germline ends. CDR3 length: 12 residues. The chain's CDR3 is CSALRGTGELFF. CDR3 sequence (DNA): TGCAGCGCCCTACGGGGGACCGGGGAGCTGTTTTTT.

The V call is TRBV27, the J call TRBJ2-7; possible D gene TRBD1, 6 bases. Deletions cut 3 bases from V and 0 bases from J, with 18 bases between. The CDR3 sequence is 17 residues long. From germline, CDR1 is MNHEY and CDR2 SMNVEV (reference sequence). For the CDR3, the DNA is TGTGCCAGCAGTTTTCGGACCGGGACACAAAGCTCCTACGAGCAGTACTTC. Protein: CASSFRTGTQSSYEQYF.

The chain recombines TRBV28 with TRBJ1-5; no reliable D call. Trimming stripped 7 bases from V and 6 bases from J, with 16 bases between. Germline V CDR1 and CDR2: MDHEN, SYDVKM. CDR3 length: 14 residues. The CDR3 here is CASTTRVGVQPQHF. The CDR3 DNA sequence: TGTGCCAGCACCACACGGGTCGGGGTTCAGCCCCAGCATTTT.

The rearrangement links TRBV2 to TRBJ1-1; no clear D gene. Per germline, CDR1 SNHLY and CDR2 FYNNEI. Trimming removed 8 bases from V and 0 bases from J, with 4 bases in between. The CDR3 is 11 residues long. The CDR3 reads CASLLNTEAFF. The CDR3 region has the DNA TGTGCCAGCCTCCTGAACACTGAAGCTTTCTTT.

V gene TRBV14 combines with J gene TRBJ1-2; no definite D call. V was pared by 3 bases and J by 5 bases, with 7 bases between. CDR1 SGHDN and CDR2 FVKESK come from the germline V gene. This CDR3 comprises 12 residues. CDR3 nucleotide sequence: TGTGCCAGCAGCCATAGTGTATATGGCTACACCTTC. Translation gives CASSHSVYGYTF.

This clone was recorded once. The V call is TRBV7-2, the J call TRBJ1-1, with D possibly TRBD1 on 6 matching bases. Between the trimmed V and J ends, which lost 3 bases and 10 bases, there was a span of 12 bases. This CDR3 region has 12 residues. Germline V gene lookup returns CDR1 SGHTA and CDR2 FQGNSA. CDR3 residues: CASSFQGLGAFF. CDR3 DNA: TGTGCCAGCAGCTTCCAGGGGCTGGGAGCTTTCTTT.

The CDR3 DNA reads as TGTGCCAGCAGCTCAGGACAGGGGCGCCCCAATGAGCAGTTCTTC. Translation: CASSSGQGRPNEQFF. The V and J genes are TRBV7-6 and TRBJ2-1, with 9 bases matching TRBD1. The length of the CDR3 is 15 residues. Germline V gene sequence: CDR1 SGHVS, CDR2 FNYEAQ. V shed 4 bases and J 6 bases; nucleotides not matched to a gene: 7.

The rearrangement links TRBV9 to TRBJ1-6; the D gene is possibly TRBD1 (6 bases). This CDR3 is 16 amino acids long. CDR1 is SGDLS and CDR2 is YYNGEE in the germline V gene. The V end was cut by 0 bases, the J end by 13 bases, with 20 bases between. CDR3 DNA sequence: TGTGCCAGCAGCGTAGATGGGGGGGCCAGGGCGTCGCCCCTCCACTTT. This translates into CASSVDGGARASPLHF.